This TCR beta chain was profiled in a study of cytomegalovirus exposure and HLA in healthy donors. Study-wide points: Trimming of TCR beta V- and J-genes showed a link, identified in a later analysis, to a missense DCLRE1C variant. There was a cluster of highly shared sequence variants that was likely a sequencing artifact.

With regard to this clone: Its antigen is currently unknown.

In the PCR, 60 Vbeta and 13 Jbeta primers were used. Per the original methods: An analysis that came later counted 80 million or so unique TCR beta chains, around 12 million shared. Assay: immunoSEQ multiplex PCR; the TCRdb copy retains only in-frame clones and omits some. From that table come the V and J calls and clone size; the DNA was used to work out D and trimming. The sample has 130,000 or so clones. V was pared by 6 bases and J by 4 bases, with 7 bases between. CDR1 is LGHNT and CDR2 is FRNRAP in the germline V gene. The CDR3 is made up of 11 amino acids. The sample consisted of PBMCs. This TCR was recovered from a woman under 30 in good health and CMV-seronegative. This chain uses TRBV12-5 with TRBJ2-7, with D uncertain. The CDR3 DNA follows: TGTGCTAGTGGCTCGACTTACGAGCAGTACTTC. Its translation is CASGSTYEQYF.